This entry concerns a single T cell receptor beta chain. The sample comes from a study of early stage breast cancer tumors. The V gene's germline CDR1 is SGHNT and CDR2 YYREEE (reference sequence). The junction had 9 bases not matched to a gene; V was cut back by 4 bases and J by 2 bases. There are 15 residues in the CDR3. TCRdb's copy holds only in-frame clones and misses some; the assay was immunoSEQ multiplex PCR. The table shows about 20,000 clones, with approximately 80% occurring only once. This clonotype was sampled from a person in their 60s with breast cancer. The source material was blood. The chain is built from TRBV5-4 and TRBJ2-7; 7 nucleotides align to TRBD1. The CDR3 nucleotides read TGTGCCAGCAGCCTGGCCGGGACAGAAGCCTACGAGCAGTACTTC. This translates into CASSLAGTEAYEQYF.